This T cell receptor beta chain was sequenced in a study of control samples from healthy donors and cancer patients. This clone was counted ten times or more. The CDR3 is 19 amino acids. From germline, CDR1 is KGHSH and CDR2 LQKENI. With 4 bases clipped from V and 0 bases from J, the junction kept 11 bases outside the gene matches. Clones were sequenced by immunoSEQ multiplex PCR, and TCRdb holds only the in-frame ones, with some missing. Here the sample spans some 410,000 clones, approximately 90% being singletons. The clonotype originates from a man between 40 and 49 years old with head and neck cancer. The V call is TRBV18, the J call TRBJ2-7; 14 positions match TRBD2. Specimen: PBMCs. The CDR3 region is CASSRFPTSGRVSSYEQYF. The CDR3 DNA sequence: TGTGCCAGCTCACGGTTTCCGACTAGCGGGAGGGTTAGCTCCTACGAGCAGTACTTC.